Each of the 6 T cell receptor beta chains below was sequenced from the same sample in a study of blood T cell repertoires in COVID-19. TCRdb's table, derived via immunoSEQ multiplex PCR, lists solely in-frame clones and lacks some. The table lists roughly 290,000 clones, 85% of them singletons, with 4.1% in the top ten. The material sequenced was peripheral blood. The receptors were sampled from a woman aged 50 to 60 with active or convalescent COVID-19.

This clone appeared once. The chain recombines TRBV5-6 with TRBJ2-7, with D possibly matching TRBD1 (6 bases). The CDR3 spans 15 residues. The ends were cut back, 1 base at V and 2 bases at J, with 13 bases in the middle. Germline CDR1 SGHDT, CDR2 YYEEEE. The CDR3 nucleotides read TGTGCCAGCAGCTTGTGGTGGGACAACACCTACGAGCAGTACTTC. Amino acids: CASSLWWDNTYEQYF.

This rearrangement joins TRBV30 to TRBJ1-4; D might be TRBD1 (6 bases). The CDR3 consists of 15 residues. Trimming stripped 3 bases from V and 7 bases from J, with 18 bases between. Looked up from germline, CDR1 is GTSNPN and CDR2 is SVGIG (reference sequence). The CDR3 bases are TGTGCCTGGAGGGCCTGGTGGGGGCGAAGTGAAAAACTGTTTTTT. Protein: CAWRAWWGRSEKLFF.

The chain combines TRBV27 with TRBJ1-1; D is uncertain. Germline CDR1 MNHEY, CDR2 SMNVEV (reference sequence). The CDR3 contains 14 residues. The V gene lost 1 base and the J gene lost 7 bases, with 13 bases spanning the gap. The CDR3 DNA reads as TGTGCCAGCAGTTTATATACGGGAGAAAGTGAAGCTTTCTTT. As protein: CASSLYTGESEAFF.

The chain uses TRBV27 and TRBJ2-1; 10 bases map to TRBD2. The CDR3 length is 15 residues. The V gene's germline CDR1 is MNHEY and CDR2 SMNVEV (reference sequence). With V trimmed by 6 bases and J by 4 bases, 6 bases remained unmatched. CDR3 DNA sequence: TGTGCCAGCAGACAAGGGACTAGCGTGTACAATGAGCAGTTCTTC. It yields the protein CASRQGTSVYNEQFF.

The chain links TRBV6-5 to TRBJ2-7; 9 bases map to TRBD1. V lost 6 bases to trimming and J lost 1 base; unmatched junction nucleotides: 7. CDR1 and CDR2 (germline): MNHEY, SVGAGI. This CDR3 is 15 amino acids long. The CDR3 DNA reads TGTGCCAGCAGAAAACCGGGACAGGGTTCCTACGAGCAGTACTTC. Translated, it gives CASRKPGQGSYEQYF.

The table lists this clone with a count of one. The chain is built from TRBV6-5 and TRBJ2-2; 10 bases are shared with TRBD2. V gave up 7 bases and J gave up 2 bases; unmatched junction bases: 1. The germline gives CDR1 MNHEY, CDR2 SVGAGI. There are 14 residues in the CDR3. The CDR3 region is CASIAGGNTGELFF. The CDR3 DNA reads TGTGCCAGCATAGCGGGAGGAAACACCGGGGAGCTGTTTTTT.